Listed here is a single T cell receptor beta chain. This clonotype was counted many times. Its antigen is unknown. No clone much larger than this one lies a single base away; base qualities are absent. Stable Graves' hyperthyroidism was defined as the absence of progression to ophthalmopathy over 18 months of follow-up. Hyperthyroidism patients were newly diagnosed, had a disease duration of under 2 months, and were aged 18 to 65 years. Patients with uncontrolled infections, other autoimmune diseases, pregnancy or lactation were excluded. Clinical symptoms, serum thyroxine and TRAb, thyroid ultrasound, and orbital computed tomography formed the basis for the diagnoses. PBMCs were separated from roughly 9.6 ml of fresh peripheral blood using Ficoll-Paque density gradient centrifugation. Total RNA was extracted with Trizol reagent, and quality was checked on an Agilent 2100 Bioanalyzer. As encoded in the germline V gene (reference sequence), CDR1 is MNHEY while CDR2 is SMNVEV. The CDR3 contains 16 residues, cysteine and phenylalanine counted. Only the CDR3 region is kept as DNA, spanning 48 bases read in frame from base 1. The germline ends are 16 bases apart after V is trimmed by 2 bases and J by 2 bases.

TCR beta CDR3 regions were amplified from RNA transcripts. A first-round RT-PCR of the TCR CDR3 used the HTBI primer set with the Qiagen OneStep RT-PCR kit. Libraries were constructed in a second round of multiplex PCR, after which size selection and purification were performed. Paired-end sequencing of the libraries was performed with 100 bp reads on an Illumina HiSeq2000. In the paper's pipeline: SOAPnuke was used to process the raw data, with reads discarded if the reads contained adapters or uncalled bases, had a mean Phred below 15, or lacked an exact constant-primer or identifier match. COPE v1.2.5 was used to merge the high-quality paired reads, and each unique nucleotide sequence was defined as a clonotype. MiTCR v1.1 was used to align the clonotypes against IMGT TRBV, TRBD and TRBJ reference segments. The analysis was restricted to V-J combinations with a frequency above 0.0001, which together covered about 99% of the repertoires. A TCS score was defined as the ratio between F50 (clonal expansion) and ExV (chaos), using BLOSUM62-based TCRdist between CDR3 peptides within each V-J. Welch's t-statistics and random forest reduced roughly 530 V-J features to about 12, which were used in a naive Bayes classifier (R e1071). The raw public data were reprocessed by TCRdb itself: fastp quality trimming at Q25, MiXCR clonotype calling, in-frame beta chains only. Each CDR3 protein appears once, grouped with its most common genes and DNA. It is TCRdb's table, rather than the study itself, that gives the V and J calls and clone size. Present in this sample are over 200,000 distinct CDR3 sequences, about 15% of which were seen just once. Approximately 50% of the sample rests with the top ten.

This sample was taken from a study of T cells in Graves' hyperthyroidism and ophthalmopathy (dated by TCRdb to between 2018 and 2021). General notes on the study: Peripheral blood samples were taken at the time of initial diagnosis, prior to any treatment. The 100 or so discovery patients were randomly divided into training and test sets at a 7:3 ratio. The study also compared thyroid tissue and blood T-cell repertoires from five or six Graves' hyperthyroidism patients. To identify distinguishing TCR V-J signatures, a discovery cohort of 90 to 100 patients was used, comprising 40 to 45 with Graves' ophthalmopathy and 57 with stable Graves' hyperthyroidism. Prospective prediction of ophthalmopathy was tested in an independent validation cohort consisting of some 20 hyperthyroidism patients and some 16 patients who later progressed to ophthalmopathy. According to the paper, TCR Vbeta CDR3 sequencing was carried out on around 140 peripheral blood samples, which came from fewer than 50 ophthalmopathy, under 80 hyperthyroidism and about 17 progressor patients. After sampling, hyperthyroidism patients received methimazole starting at 30 mg daily, and ophthalmopathy patients received high-dose intravenous methylprednisolone.

What the authors observed across the whole study: In validation, the model predicted progression to ophthalmopathy a median of approximately 6.3 months before onset, with roughly 71% sensitivity and 72.22% specificity. Blood samples also contained most of the expanded thyroid clonotypes (frequency above 0.001), which suggests that blood repertoires may reflect thyroid immune responses. A model built on a 13 V-J signature distinguished ophthalmopathy from stable hyperthyroidism, reaching around 88% sensitivity and about 81% specificity in cross-validation and 80%/75% in testing. No statistical method was used to set the sample size in advance, and investigators knew the group allocation.

The sample was blood. The TCR sequence derives from a man aged 45-65 years with Graves' hyperthyroidism. The V gene is TRBV27 and the J gene is TRBJ2-7; the D region possibly corresponds to TRBD2 (6 bases align). The sequenced DNA: TGTGCCAGCAGTTTAGGTGGGGCGGGACCCGCCTACGAGCAGTACTTC. Its amino acids are CASSLGGAGPAYEQYF.